This section outlines one TCR beta chain sequence together with its context. The repertoire was sequenced with immunoSEQ multiplex PCR; TCRdb's copy has only in-frame clones and lacks some. Here the sample spans about 300,000 clones, around nine tenths being singletons. Participants' reported clinical history set cohort assignment. Cohort 3 recovery required two negative PCRs, clearance, or symptom resolution. These data come from a study of blood T cell repertoires in COVID-19. Material: PBMCs or T cells enriched from blood (not recorded which). This receptor was identified in a woman aged 18-29 years who had recovered from COVID-19.

CDR3 in amino acids: CAISETKGNTIYF. The DNA for the CDR3 is TGTGCCATCAGTGAGACAAAAGGAAACACCATATATTTT. V and J are TRBV10-3 and TRBJ1-3; no definite D call. CDR3 length: 13 residues. Germline CDR1 ENHRY, CDR2 SYGVKD. The ends were cut back, 2 bases at V and 4 bases at J, with 6 bases in the middle.